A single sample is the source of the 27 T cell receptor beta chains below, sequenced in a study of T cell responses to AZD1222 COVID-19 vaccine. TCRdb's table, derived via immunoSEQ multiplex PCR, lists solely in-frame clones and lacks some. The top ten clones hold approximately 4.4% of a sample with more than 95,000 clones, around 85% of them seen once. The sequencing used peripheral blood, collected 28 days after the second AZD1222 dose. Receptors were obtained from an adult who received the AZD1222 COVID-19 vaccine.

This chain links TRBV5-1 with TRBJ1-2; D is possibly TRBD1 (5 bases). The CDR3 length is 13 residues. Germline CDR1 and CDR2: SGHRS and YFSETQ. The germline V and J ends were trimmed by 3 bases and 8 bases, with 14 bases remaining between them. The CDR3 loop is CASSSVGALGYTF. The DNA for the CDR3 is TGCGCCAGCAGCTCAGTCGGGGCTTTGGGCTACACCTTC.

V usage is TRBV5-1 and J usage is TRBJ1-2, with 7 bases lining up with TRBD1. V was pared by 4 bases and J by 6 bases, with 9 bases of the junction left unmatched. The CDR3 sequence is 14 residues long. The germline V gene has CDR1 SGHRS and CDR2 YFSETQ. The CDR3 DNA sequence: TGCGCCAGCAGCCTCGAGGGACAGAGCGATGGCTACACCTTC. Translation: CASSLEGQSDGYTF.

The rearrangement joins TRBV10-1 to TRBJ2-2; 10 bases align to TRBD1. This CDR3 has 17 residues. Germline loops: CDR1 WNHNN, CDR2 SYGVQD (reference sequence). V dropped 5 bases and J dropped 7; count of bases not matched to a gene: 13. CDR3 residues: CASSKGQGTGSSGELFF. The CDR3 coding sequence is TGCGCCAGCAGTAAGGGACAGGGGACCGGGTCGAGCGGGGAGCTGTTTTTT.

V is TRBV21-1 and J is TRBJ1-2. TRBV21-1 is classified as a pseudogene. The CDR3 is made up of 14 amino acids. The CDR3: CARKGLATLYGYTF. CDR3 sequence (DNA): TGTGCCAGAAAGGGACTCGCGACCCTCTATGGCTACACCTTC.

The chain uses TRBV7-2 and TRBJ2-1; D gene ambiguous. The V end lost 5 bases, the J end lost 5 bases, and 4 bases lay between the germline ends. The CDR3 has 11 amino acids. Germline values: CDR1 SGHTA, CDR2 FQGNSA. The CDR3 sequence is CASSPDNEQFF. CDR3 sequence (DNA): TGTGCCAGCAGCCCCGACAATGAGCAGTTCTTC.

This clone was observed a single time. The CDR3, as DNA: TGTGCCAGCAGCTTAGCACGGGAGTTCGTTTTAGATAATTCACCCCTCCACTTT. It translates to CASSLAREFVLDNSPLHF. This rearrangement joins TRBV7-8 to TRBJ1-6; D is unclear. The CDR3 consists of 18 residues. Trimming cost V 0 bases and J 5 bases, with 17 bases left between them. CDR1 SGHVS and CDR2 FQNEAQ come from the germline V gene.

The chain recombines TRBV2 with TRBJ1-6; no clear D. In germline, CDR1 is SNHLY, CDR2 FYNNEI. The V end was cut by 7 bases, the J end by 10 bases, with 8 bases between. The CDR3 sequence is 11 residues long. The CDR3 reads CASTVNSPLHF. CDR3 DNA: TGTGCCAGCACAGTAAACTCACCCCTCCACTTT.

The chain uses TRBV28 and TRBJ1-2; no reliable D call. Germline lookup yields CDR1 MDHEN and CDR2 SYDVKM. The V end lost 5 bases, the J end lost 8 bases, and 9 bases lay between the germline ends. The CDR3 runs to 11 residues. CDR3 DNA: TGTGCCAGCAGTGCACAGATCGGCTACACCTTC. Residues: CASSAQIGYTF.

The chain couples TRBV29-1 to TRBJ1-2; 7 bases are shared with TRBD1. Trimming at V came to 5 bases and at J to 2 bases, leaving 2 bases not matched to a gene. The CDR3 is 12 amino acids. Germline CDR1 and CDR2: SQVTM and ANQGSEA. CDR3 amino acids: CSVRGPNYGYTF. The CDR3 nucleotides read TGCAGCGTTAGGGGGCCCAACTATGGCTACACCTTC.

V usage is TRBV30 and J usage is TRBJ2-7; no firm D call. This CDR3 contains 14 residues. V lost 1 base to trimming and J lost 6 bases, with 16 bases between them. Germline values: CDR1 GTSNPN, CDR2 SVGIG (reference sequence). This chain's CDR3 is CAWSEPDTFGEQYF. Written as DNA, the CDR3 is TGTGCCTGGAGTGAACCCGATACCTTTGGCGAGCAGTACTTC. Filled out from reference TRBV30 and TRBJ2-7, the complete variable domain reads SQTIHQWPATLVQPVGSPLSLECTVEGTSNPNLYWYRQAAGRGLQLLFYSVGIGQISSEVPQNLSASRPQDRQFILSSKKLLLSDSGFYLCAWSEPDTFGEQYFGPGTRLTVT.

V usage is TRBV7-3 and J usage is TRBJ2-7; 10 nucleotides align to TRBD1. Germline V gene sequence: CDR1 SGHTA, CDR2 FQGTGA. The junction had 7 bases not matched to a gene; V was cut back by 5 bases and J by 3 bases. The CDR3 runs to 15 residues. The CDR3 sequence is CASSPGQGLVYEQYF. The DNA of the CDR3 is TGTGCCAGCAGCCCGGGACAGGGGTTGGTCTACGAGCAGTACTTC.

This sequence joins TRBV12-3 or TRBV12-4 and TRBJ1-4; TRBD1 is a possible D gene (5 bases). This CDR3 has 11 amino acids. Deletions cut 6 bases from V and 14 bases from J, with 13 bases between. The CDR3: CASSEQGGLFF. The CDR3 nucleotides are TGTGCCAGCAGCGAGCAGGGAGGGCTGTTTTTT.

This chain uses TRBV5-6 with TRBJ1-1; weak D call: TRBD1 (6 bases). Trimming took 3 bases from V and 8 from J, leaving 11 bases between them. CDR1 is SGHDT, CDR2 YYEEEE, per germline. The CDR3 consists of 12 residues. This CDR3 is CASSSTGQEAFF. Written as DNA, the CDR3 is TGTGCCAGCAGCTCCACAGGGCAGGAAGCTTTCTTT.

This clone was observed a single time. The CDR3 protein is CASSWRQNTEAFF. The CDR3 region has the DNA TGTGCCAGCAGTTGGAGACAGAACACTGAAGCTTTCTTT. The chain is built from TRBV11-3 and TRBJ1-1; D is ambiguous. The germline CDR1 and CDR2 sequences are SGHNT and YENEEA. The CDR3 runs to 13 residues. V lost 6 bases and J 1 base, leaving 9 bases between the germline ends.

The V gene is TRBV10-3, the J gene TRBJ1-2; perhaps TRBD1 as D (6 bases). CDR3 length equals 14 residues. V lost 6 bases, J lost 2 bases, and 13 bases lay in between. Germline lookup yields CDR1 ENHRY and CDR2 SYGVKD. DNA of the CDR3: TGTGCCATCAGACCAGGGGCGGAGAACTATGGCTACACCTTC. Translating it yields CAIRPGAENYGYTF.

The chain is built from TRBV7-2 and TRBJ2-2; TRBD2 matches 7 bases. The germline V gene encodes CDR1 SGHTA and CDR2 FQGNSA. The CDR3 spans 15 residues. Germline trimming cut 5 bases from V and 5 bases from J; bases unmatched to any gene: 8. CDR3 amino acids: CASSHGLGWTGELFF. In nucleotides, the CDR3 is TGTGCCAGCAGCCACGGACTAGGCTGGACCGGGGAGCTGTTTTTT.

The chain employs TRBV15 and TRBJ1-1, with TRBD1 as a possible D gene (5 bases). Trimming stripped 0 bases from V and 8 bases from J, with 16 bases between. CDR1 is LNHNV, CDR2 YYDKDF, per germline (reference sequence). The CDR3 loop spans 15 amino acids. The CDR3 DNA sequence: TGTGCCACCAGCAGAGATCTATTGCAGGGAGGAGAAGCTTTCTTT. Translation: CATSRDLLQGGEAFF.

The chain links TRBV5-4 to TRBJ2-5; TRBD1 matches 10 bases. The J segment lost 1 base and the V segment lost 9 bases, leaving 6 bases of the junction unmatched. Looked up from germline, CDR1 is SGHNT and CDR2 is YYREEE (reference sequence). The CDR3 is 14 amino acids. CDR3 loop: CAIQTGGSQETQYF. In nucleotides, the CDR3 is TGTGCCATCCAGACAGGGGGCTCCCAAGAGACCCAGTACTTC.

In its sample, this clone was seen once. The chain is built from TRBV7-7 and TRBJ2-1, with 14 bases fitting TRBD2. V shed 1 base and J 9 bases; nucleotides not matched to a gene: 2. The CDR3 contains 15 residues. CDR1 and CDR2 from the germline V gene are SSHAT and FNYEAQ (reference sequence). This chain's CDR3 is CASSLGGTSGGEQFF. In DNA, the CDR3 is TGTGCCAGCAGCTTAGGTGGGACTAGCGGGGGTGAGCAGTTCTTC.

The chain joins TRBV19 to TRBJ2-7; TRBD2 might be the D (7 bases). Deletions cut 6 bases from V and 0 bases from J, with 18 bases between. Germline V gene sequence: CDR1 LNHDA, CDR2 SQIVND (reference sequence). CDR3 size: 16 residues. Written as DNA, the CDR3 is TGTGCCAGTAGGGAAAGCGGGACATACCACTCCTACGAGCAGTACTTC. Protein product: CASRESGTYHSYEQYF.

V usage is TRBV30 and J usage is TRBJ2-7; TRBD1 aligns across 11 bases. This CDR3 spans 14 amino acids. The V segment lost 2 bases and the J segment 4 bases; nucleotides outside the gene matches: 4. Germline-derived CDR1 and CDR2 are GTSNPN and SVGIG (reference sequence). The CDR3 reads CAWSPGTGGYEQYF. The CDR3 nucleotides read TGTGCCTGGAGTCCTGGGACAGGGGGATACGAGCAGTACTTC.

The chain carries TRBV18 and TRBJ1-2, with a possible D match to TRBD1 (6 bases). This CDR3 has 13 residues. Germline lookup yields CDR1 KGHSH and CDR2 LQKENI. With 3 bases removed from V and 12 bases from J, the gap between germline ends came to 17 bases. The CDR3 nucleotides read TGTGCCAGCTCACCGGGTCAGGGGCGTAAAAACACCTTC. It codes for CASSPGQGRKNTF.

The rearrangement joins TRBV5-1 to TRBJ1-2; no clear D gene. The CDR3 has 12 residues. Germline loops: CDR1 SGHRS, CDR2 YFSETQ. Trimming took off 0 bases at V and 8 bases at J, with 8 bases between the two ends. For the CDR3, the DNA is TGCGCCAGCAGCTTGGAGGGTGCAGGCTACACCTTC. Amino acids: CASSLEGAGYTF.

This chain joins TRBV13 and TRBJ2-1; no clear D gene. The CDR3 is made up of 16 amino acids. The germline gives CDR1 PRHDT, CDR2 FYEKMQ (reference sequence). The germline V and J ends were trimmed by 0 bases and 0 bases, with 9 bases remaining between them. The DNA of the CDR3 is TGTGCCAGCAGCTTAGGGGCTGGAAGCTCCTACAATGAGCAGTTCTTC. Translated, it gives CASSLGAGSSYNEQFF. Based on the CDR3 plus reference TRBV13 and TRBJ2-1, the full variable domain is AAGVIQSPRHLIKEKRETATLKCYPIPRHDTVYWYQQGPGQDPQFLISFYEKMQSDKGSIPDRFSAQQFSDYHSELNMSSLELGDSALYFCASSLGAGSSYNEQFFGPGTRLTVL.

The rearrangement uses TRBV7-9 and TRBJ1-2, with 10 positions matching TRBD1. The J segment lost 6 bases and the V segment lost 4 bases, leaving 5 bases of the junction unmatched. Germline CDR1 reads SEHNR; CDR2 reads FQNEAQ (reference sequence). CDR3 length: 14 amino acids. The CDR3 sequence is CASSSPDRGNGYTF. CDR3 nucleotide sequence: TGTGCCAGCAGCTCCCCGGACAGGGGGAATGGCTACACCTTC.

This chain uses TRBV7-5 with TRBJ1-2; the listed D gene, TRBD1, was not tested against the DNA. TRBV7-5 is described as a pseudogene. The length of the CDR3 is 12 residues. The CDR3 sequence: CVRSPDTRGYTF. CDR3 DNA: TGTGTCAGAAGCCCGGACACCCGGGGCTACACCTTC.

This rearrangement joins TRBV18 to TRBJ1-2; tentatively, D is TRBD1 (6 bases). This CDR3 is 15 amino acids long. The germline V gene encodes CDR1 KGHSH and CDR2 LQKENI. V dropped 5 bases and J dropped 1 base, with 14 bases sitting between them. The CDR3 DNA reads TGTGCCAGCTCAGGGGGGGCCACCAATAACTATGGCTACACCTTC. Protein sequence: CASSGGATNNYGYTF.